This T cell receptor beta chain was obtained from a study of Tregs in tolerant kidney transplant recipients. Produced via immunoSEQ multiplex PCR; TCRdb's table is partial and in-frame only. The sample comprises approximately 93,000 clones, 93% of which are singletons, and 0.4% to 0.55% rests with the top ten. The clonotype originates from a human donor who received a combined kidney and bone marrow transplant. The source was CD4+ T cells from blood, collected before the transplant.

The CDR3 reads CASSYTRPRDRTPGEQFF. For the CDR3, the DNA is TGTGCCAGCAGTTATACCAGACCCCGGGACAGGACACCTGGTGAGCAGTTCTTC. The rearrangement joins TRBV6-7 to TRBJ2-1, with 8 bases identical to TRBD1. TRBV6-7 qualifies as an ORF whose function is uncertain. The CDR3 runs 18 residues. Trimming took 3 bases from V and 9 from J; bases not matched to a gene: 19.